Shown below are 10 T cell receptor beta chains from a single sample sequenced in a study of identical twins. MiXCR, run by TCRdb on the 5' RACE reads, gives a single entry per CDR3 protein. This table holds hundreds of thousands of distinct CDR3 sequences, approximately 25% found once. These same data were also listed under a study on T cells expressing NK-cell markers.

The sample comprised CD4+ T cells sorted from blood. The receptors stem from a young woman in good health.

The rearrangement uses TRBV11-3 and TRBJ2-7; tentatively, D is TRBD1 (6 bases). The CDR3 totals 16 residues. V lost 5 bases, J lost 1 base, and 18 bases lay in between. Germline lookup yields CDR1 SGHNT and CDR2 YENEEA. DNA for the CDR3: TGTGCCAGCAGCGCCACCCCAGGGGACGGTTCCTACGAGCAGTACTTC. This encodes CASSATPGDGSYEQYF.

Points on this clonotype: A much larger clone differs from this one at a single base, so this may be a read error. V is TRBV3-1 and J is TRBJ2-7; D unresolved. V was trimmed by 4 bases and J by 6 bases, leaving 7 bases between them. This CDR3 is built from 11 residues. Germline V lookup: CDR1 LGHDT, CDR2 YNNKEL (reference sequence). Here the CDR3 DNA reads TGTGCCAGCAGCCGGATGGGCGAGCAGTACTTC. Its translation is CASSRMGEQYF.

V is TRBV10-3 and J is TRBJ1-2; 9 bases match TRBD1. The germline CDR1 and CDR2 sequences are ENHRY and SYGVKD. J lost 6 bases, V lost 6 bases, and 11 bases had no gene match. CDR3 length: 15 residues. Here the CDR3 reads CAIRKQGAEIDGYTF. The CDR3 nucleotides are TGTGCCATCAGGAAACAGGGGGCAGAAATCGATGGCTACACCTTC.

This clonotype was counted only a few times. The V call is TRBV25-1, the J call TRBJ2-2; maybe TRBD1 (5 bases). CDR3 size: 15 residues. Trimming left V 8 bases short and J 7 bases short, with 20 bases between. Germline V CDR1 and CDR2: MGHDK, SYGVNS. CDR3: CASAISGTQVGELFF. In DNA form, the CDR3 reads TGTGCCAGCGCAATCTCCGGAACACAGGTCGGGGAGCTGTTTTTT.

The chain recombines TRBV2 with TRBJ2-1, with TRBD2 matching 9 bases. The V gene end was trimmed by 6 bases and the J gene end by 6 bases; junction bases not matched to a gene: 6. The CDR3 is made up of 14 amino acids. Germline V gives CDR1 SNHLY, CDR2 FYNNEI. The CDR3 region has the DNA TGTGCCAGCAGAGGGGGGACTAGCAGCAATGAGCAGTTCTTC. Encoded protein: CASRGGTSSNEQFF.

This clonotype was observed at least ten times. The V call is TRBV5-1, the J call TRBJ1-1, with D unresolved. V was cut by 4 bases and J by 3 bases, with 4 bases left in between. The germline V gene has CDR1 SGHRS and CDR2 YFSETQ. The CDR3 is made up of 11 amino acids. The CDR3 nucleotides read TGCGCCAGCAGCGGGGACACTGAAGCTTTCTTT. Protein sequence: CASSGDTEAFF.

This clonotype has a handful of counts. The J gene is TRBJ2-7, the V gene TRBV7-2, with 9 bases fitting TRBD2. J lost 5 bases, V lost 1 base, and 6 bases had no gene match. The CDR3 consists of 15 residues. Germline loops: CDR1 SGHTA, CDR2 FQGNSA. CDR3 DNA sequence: TGTGCCAGCAGCTTAGAGGCGGGGGGGCCCCACGAGCAGTACTTC. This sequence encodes CASSLEAGGPHEQYF.

The CDR3 here is CSAEETSGSGDTQYF. The CDR3 bases are TGCAGTGCTGAAGAGACTAGCGGGAGTGGAGATACGCAGTATTTT. This chain uses TRBV20-1 with TRBJ2-3; 12 bases are a match to TRBD2. This CDR3 spans 15 amino acids. From germline, CDR1 is DFQATT and CDR2 SNEGSKA (reference sequence). The V gene end was trimmed by 5 bases and the J gene end by 5 bases; junction bases not matched to a gene: 8.

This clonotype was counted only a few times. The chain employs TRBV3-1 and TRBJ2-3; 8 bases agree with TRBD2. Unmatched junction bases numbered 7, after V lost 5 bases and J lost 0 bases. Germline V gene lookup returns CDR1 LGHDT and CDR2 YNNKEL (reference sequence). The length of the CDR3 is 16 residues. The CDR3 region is CASSGTLAVSTDTQYF. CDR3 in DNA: TGTGCCAGCAGCGGAACACTAGCGGTTAGCACAGATACGCAGTATTTT.

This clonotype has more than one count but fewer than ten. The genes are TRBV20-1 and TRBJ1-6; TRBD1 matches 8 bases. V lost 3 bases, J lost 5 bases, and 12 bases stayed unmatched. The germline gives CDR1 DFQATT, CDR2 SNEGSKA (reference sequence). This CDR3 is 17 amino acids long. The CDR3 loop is CSARYPLGTGNNSPLHF. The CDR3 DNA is TGCAGTGCTAGGTATCCCCTCGGGACAGGCAATAATTCACCCCTCCACTTT.